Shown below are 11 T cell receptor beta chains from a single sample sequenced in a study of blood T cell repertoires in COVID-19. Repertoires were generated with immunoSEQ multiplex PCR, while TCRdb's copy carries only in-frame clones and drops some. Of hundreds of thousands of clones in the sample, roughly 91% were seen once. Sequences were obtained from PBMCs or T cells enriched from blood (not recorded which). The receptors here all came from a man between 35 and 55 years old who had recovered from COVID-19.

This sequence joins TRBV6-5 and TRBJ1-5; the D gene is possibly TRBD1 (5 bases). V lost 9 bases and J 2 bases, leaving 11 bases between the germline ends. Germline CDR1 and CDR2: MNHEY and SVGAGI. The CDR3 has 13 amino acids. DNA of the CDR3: TGTGCCAGGCGGACACCCTGCAATCAGCCCCAGCATTTT. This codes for CARRTPCNQPQHF.

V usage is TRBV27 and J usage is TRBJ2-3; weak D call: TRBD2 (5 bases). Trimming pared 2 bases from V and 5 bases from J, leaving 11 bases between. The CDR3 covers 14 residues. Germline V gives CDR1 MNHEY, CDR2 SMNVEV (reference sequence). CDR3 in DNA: TGTGCCAGCAGTTTAGAGGGTCGGGGAGATACGCAGTATTTT. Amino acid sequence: CASSLEGRGDTQYF.

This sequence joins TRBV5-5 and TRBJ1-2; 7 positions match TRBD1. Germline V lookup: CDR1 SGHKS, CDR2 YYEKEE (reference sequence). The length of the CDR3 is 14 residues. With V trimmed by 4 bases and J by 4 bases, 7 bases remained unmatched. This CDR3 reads CASSPGQVGYGYTF. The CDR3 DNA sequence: TGTGCCAGCAGCCCAGGACAGGTCGGCTATGGCTACACCTTC.

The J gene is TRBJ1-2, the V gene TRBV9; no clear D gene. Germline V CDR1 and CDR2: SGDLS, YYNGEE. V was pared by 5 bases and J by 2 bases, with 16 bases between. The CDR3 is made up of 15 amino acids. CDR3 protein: CASSHSSAGNYGYTF. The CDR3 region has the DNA TGTGCCAGCAGTCATAGTAGTGCGGGGAACTATGGCTACACCTTC.

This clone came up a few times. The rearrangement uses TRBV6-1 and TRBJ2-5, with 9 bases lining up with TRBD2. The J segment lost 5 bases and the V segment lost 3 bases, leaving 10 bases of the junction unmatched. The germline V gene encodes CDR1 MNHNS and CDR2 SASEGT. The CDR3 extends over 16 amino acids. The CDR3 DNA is TGTGCCAGCAGTGACGTTGGCGGGGGGGCTGGGGAGACCCAGTACTTC. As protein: CASSDVGGGAGETQYF.

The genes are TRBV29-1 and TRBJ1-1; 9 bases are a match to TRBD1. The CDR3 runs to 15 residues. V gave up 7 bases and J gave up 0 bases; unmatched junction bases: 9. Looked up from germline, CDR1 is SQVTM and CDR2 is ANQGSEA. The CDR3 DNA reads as TGCAGCGGGACCGGAGGACAGGGGATGAACACTGAAGCTTTCTTT. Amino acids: CSGTGGQGMNTEAFF.

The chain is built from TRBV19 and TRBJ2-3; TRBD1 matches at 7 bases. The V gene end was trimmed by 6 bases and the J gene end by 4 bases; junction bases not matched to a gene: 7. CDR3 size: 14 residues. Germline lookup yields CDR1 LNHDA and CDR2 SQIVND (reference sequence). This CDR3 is CASSKDRLADTQYF. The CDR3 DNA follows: TGTGCCAGTAGCAAGGACAGGTTGGCAGATACGCAGTATTTT.

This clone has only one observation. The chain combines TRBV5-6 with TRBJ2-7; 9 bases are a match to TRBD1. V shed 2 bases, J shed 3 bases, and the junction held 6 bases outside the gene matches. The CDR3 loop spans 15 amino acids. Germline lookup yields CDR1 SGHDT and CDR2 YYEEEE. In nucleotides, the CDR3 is TGTGCCAGCAGCTTTTACGGGACAGGGAGCTACGAGCAGTACTTC. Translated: CASSFYGTGSYEQYF.

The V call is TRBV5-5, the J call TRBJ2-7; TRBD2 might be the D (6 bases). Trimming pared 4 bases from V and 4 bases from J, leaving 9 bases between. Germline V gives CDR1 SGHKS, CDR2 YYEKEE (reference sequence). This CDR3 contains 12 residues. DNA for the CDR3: TGTGCCAGCAGCCCGGGAGCTTACGAGCAGTACTTC. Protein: CASSPGAYEQYF. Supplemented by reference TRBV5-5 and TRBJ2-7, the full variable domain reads DAGVTQSPTHLIKTRGQQVTLRCSPISGHKSVSWYQQVLGQGPQFIFQYYEKEERGRGNFPDRFSARQFPNYSSELNVNALLLGDSALYLCASSPGAYEQYFGPGTRLTVT.

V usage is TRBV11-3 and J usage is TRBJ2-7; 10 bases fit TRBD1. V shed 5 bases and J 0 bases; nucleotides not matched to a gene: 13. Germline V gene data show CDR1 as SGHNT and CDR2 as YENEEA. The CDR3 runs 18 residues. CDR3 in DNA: TGTGCCAGCAGCGCTTCTCCAACCGGGACAGGGGCCTCCTACGAGCAGTACTTC. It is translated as CASSASPTGTGASYEQYF.

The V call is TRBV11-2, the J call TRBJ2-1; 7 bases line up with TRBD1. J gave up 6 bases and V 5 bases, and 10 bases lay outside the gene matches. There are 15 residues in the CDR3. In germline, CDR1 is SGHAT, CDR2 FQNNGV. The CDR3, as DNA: TGTGCCAGCAGCCCGACAGGGACCCTCCTCAATGAGCAGTTCTTC. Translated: CASSPTGTLLNEQFF. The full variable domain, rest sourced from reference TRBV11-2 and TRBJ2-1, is EAGVAQSPRYKIIEKRQSVAFWCNPISGHATLYWYQQILGQGPKLLIQFQNNGVVDDSQLPKDRFSAERLKGVDSTLKIQPAKLEDSAVYLCASSPTGTLLNEQFFGPGTRLTVL.